Presented here are 19 T cell receptor beta chains from one specimen sequenced in a study of blood T cell repertoires in COVID-19. Assay: immunoSEQ multiplex PCR; the TCRdb copy retains only in-frame clones and omits some. This table holds tens of thousands of clones, roughly 96% found once. Sample: peripheral blood. These receptors were obtained from a human donor with active COVID-19. The donor label of this sample is uncertain.

The rearrangement uses TRBV15 and TRBJ1-5; the D gene is possibly TRBD1 (5 bases). Germline V gene sequence: CDR1 LNHNV, CDR2 YYDKDF (reference sequence). This CDR3 has 15 residues. V dropped 5 bases and J dropped 7 bases, with 18 bases sitting between them. In nucleotides, the CDR3 is TGTGCCACCAGCCCAACCGGGACTGGTGGACAGCCCCAGCATTTT. Protein: CATSPTGTGGQPQHF.

The chain joins TRBV6-5 to TRBJ1-2; D unclear. Germline-derived CDR1 and CDR2 are MNHEY and SVGAGI. The CDR3 spans 13 residues. V was shortened by 6 bases and J by 4 bases, with 12 bases between the two germline ends. CDR3: CASSPIDTYGYTF. The DNA for the CDR3 is TGTGCCAGCAGCCCGATAGACACCTATGGCTACACCTTC.

The chain combines TRBV4-1 with TRBJ1-5, with D possibly matching TRBD1 (6 bases). Germline V gene lookup returns CDR1 MGHRA and CDR2 YSYEKL. This CDR3 spans 14 amino acids. V dropped 1 base and J dropped 7 bases, with 11 bases sitting between them. The CDR3 DNA follows: TGCGCCAGCAGCCAAGGACAGGTCAGCCAGCCCCAGCATTTT. It encodes CASSQGQVSQPQHF.

This chain links TRBV7-6 with TRBJ1-6, with 8 bases aligning to TRBD1. J was trimmed by 10 bases and V by 6 bases; bases with no gene match: 11. The germline V gene has CDR1 SGHVS and CDR2 FNYEAQ. This CDR3 region has 15 residues. CDR3 residues: CASSSAGQGGSPLHF. The CDR3 DNA sequence: TGTGCCAGCAGTTCGGCCGGACAGGGCGGATCACCCCTCCACTTT.

The V gene is TRBV7-2, the J gene TRBJ2-2; D is perhaps TRBD2 (6 bases). The germline gives CDR1 SGHTA, CDR2 FQGNSA. Trimming removed 5 bases from V and 0 bases from J, with 19 bases in between. CDR3 length: 18 amino acids. The CDR3 coding sequence is TGTGCCAGCAGCGAAAGGCCTGCGGGGACCGCGAACACCGGGGAGCTGTTTTTT. This sequence encodes CASSERPAGTANTGELFF.

The genes are TRBV6-5 and TRBJ2-5; TRBD2 matches at 10 bases. V dropped 7 bases and J dropped 2; count of bases not matched to a gene: 7. Germline CDR1 reads MNHEY; CDR2 reads SVGAGI. The CDR3 contains 15 residues. The CDR3 DNA sequence: TGTGCCAGCACTGGCCTAGCGGGGGTTCAAGAGACCCAGTACTTC. As protein: CASTGLAGVQETQYF.

This clone was counted a single time. The chain is built from TRBV5-6 and TRBJ2-5, with 8 bases identical to TRBD2. Germline trimming cut 5 bases from V and 7 bases from J; bases unmatched to any gene: 16. CDR1 is SGHDT, CDR2 YYEEEE, per germline. The CDR3 has 16 amino acids. This CDR3 is CASREPGTRGSGTQYF. In nucleotides, the CDR3 is TGTGCCAGCAGAGAACCCGGGACTAGGGGATCCGGGACCCAGTACTTC.

The gene calls are TRBV11-3 and TRBJ2-1; 7 bases agree with TRBD1. The germline V gene encodes CDR1 SGHNT and CDR2 YENEEA. Trimming removed 5 bases from V and 5 bases from J; junction bases left unmatched: 6. This CDR3 is built from 14 residues. The CDR3 coding sequence is TGTGCCAGCAGCCCGGTAGGGACAGACAATGAGCAGTTCTTC. Its translation is CASSPVGTDNEQFF. Full variable domain (rest looked up from reference TRBV11-3 and TRBJ2-1): EAGVVQSPRYKIIEKKQPVAFWCNPISGHNTLYWYLQNLGQGPELLIRYENEEAVDDSQLPKDRFSAERLKGVDSTLKIQPAELGDSAVYLCASSPVGTDNEQFFGPGTRLTVL.

The genes are TRBV6-2 or TRBV6-3 and TRBJ2-7, with D unresolved. The V gene lost 0 bases and the J gene lost 0 bases, with 15 bases spanning the gap. This CDR3 comprises 17 residues. Germline V gene lookup returns CDR1 MNHEY and CDR2 SVGEGT. CDR3 coding DNA: TGTGCCAGCAGTTACTCAGCAGGCTTTGATAACTCCTACGAGCAGTACTTC. This sequence encodes CASSYSAGFDNSYEQYF.

The genes are TRBV3-1 (or the pseudogene TRBV3-2) and TRBJ2-7; D gene uncertain. Per germline, CDR1 LGHDT and CDR2 YNNKEL (reference sequence). Trimming left V 1 base short and J 2 bases short, with 12 bases between. CDR3 length: 15 residues. The CDR3: CASSQGGLSAYEQYF. The DNA for the CDR3 is TGTGCCAGCAGCCAAGGCGGCCTCTCAGCCTACGAGCAGTACTTC.

The chain joins TRBV19 to TRBJ1-2; 8 bases fit TRBD1. J lost 2 bases, V lost 5 bases, and 4 bases had no gene match. Per germline, CDR1 LNHDA and CDR2 SQIVND (reference sequence). The CDR3 is 14 residues long. DNA of the CDR3: TGTGCCAGTAGTTTCCGGGACAGGAACTATGGCTACACCTTC. It codes for CASSFRDRNYGYTF.

The V call is TRBV19, the J call TRBJ2-2; weak D call: TRBD2 (6 bases). The CDR3 runs to 17 residues. Germline assignment: CDR1 LNHDA and CDR2 SQIVND (reference sequence). The germline V and J ends were trimmed by 3 bases and 2 bases, with 16 bases remaining between them. CDR3 sequence: CASSIKVGSSNTGELFF. CDR3 in DNA: TGTGCCAGTAGTATTAAGGTCGGGAGTTCAAACACCGGGGAGCTGTTTTTT.

The chain recombines TRBV14 with TRBJ2-7, with 10 bases that match TRBD2. The germline gives CDR1 SGHDN, CDR2 FVKESK. This CDR3 has 13 amino acids. J gave up 6 bases and V 4 bases, and 3 bases lay outside the gene matches. The CDR3 loop reads CASSPRTSGEQYF. The CDR3 DNA sequence: TGTGCCAGCAGCCCTAGGACTAGCGGCGAGCAGTACTTC. Full variable domain (remainder filled in from reference TRBV14 and TRBJ2-7): EAGVTQFPSHSVIEKGQTVTLRCDPISGHDNLYWYRRVMGKEIKFLLHFVKESKQDESGMPNNRFLAERTGGTYSTLKVQPAELEDSGVYFCASSPRTSGEQYFGPGTRLTVT.

The chain has TRBV9 and TRBJ2-1; TRBD2 matches 8 bases. Losses at the gene ends were 0 bases for V and 5 bases for J; bases not matched to a gene: 7. The CDR3 consists of 16 residues. Germline CDR1 SGDLS, CDR2 YYNGEE. The CDR3 nucleotides are TGTGCCAGCAGCGTAGGATCCGGGAGGGGGGACAATGAGCAGTTCTTC. It is translated as CASSVGSGRGDNEQFF. The full variable domain, with the rest looked up from reference TRBV9 and TRBJ2-1, is DSGVTQTPKHLITATGQRVTLRCSPRSGDLSVYWYQQSLDQGLQFLIQYYNGEERAKGNILERFSAQQFPDLHSELNLSSLELGDSALYFCASSVGSGRGDNEQFFGPGTRLTVL.

This rearrangement joins TRBV6-5 to TRBJ2-1; the match to TRBD2 covers 12 bases. After removal of 6 bases from V and 8 bases from J, the junction contained 5 bases not matched to a gene. CDR1 is MNHEY, CDR2 SVGAGI, per germline. This CDR3 spans 14 amino acids. The CDR3 coding sequence is TGTGCCAGCAGAACTAGCGGGAGGTTGGATGAGCAGTTCTTC. It specifies CASRTSGRLDEQFF.

The chain links TRBV29-1 to TRBJ1-5; 8 bases agree with TRBD1. The germline V gene encodes CDR1 SQVTM and CDR2 ANQGSEA. The CDR3 runs 13 residues. Unmatched junction bases numbered 5, after V lost 4 bases and J lost 6 bases. The CDR3 DNA reads TGCAGCGTTGGAGACAGGGGCGGTCAGCCCCAGCATTTT. It encodes CSVGDRGGQPQHF.

The CDR3 is CASRSTPGNTIYF. In nucleotides, the CDR3 is TGTGCCAGCAGGTCGACCCCGGGGAACACCATATATTTT. The V call is TRBV27, the J call TRBJ1-3; no reliable D call. Trimming pared 6 bases from V and 7 bases from J, leaving 13 bases between. Germline V lookup: CDR1 MNHEY, CDR2 SMNVEV (reference sequence). The CDR3 extends over 13 amino acids.

This chain joins TRBV7-4 and TRBJ1-6; D is unclear. The germline V gene has CDR1 SGHVT and CDR2 SQSDAQ. This CDR3 has 14 residues. Deletions cut 5 bases from V and 5 bases from J, with 10 bases between. The DNA for the CDR3 is TGTGCCAGCAGCGTTGGGCAAGATAATTCACCCCTCCACTTT. Translating gives CASSVGQDNSPLHF.

The chain combines TRBV5-1 with TRBJ2-7, with a possible D match to TRBD1 (5 bases). The V gene lost 0 bases and the J gene lost 4 bases, with 17 bases spanning the gap. Germline loops: CDR1 SGHRS, CDR2 YFSETQ. CDR3 length: 16 residues. CDR3 sequence reads: CASSLGSSRAYYEQYF. Here the CDR3 DNA reads TGCGCCAGCAGCTTGGGTTCGTCCAGGGCGTATTACGAGCAGTACTTC. The whole variable domain, remainder taken from reference TRBV5-1 and TRBJ2-7, is KAGVTQTPRYLIKTRGQQVTLSCSPISGHRSVSWYQQTPGQGLQFLFEYFSETQRNKGNFPGRFSGRQFSNSRSEMNVSTLELGDSALYLCASSLGSSRAYYEQYFGPGTRLTVT.